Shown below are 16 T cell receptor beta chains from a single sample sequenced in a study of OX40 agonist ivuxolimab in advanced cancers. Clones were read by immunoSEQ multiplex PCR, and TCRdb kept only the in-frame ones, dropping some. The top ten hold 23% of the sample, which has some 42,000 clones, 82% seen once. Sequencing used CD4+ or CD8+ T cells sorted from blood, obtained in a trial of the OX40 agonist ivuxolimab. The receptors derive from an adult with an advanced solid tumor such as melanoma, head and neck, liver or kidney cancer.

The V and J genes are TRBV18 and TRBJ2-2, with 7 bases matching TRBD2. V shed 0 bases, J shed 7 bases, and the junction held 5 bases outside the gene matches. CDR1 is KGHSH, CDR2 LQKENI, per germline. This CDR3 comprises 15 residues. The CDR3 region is CASSPPDGRDGELFF. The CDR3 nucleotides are TGTGCCAGCTCACCACCGGATGGGAGGGACGGGGAGCTGTTTTTT. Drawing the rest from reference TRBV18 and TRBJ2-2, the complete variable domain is NAGVMQNPRHLVRRRGQEARLRCSPMKGHSHVYWYRQLPEEGLKFMVYLQKENIIDESGMPKERFSAEFPKEGPSILRIQQVVRGDSAAYFCASSPPDGRDGELFFGEGSRLTVL.

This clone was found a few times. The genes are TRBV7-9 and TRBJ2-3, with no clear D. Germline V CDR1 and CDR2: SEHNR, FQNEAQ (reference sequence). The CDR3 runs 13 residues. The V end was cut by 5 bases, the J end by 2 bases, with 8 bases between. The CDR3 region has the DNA TGTGCCAGCAGCCCACCCTTCACAGATACGCAGTATTTT. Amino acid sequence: CASSPPFTDTQYF. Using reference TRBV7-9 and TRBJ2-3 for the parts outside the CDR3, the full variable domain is DTGVSQNPRHKITKRGQNVTFRCDPISEHNRLYWYRQTLGQGPEFLTYFQNEAQLEKSRLLSDRFSAERPKGSFSTLEIQRTEQGDSAMYLCASSPPFTDTQYFGPGTRLTVL.

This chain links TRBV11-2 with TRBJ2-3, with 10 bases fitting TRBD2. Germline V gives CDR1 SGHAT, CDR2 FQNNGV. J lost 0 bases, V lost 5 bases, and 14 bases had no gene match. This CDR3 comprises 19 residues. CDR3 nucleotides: TGTGCCAGCAGCCCGATAGTCTCTAGCGGGGGCCGTAGCACAGATACGCAGTATTTT. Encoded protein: CASSPIVSSGGRSTDTQYF.

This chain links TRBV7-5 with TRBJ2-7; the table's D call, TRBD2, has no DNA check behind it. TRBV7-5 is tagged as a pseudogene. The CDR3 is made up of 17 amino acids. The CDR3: CVRSPWEGPGEAYEQYF. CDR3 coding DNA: TGTGTCAGAAGCCCGTGGGAGGGCCCAGGGGAAGCTTACGAGCAGTACTTC.

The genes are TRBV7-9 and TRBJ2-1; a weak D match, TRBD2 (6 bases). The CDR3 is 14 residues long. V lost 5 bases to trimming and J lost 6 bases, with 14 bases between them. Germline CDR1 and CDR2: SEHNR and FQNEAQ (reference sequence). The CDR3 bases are TGTGCCAGCAGCACCGGAGGGCACCTCAATGAGCAGTTCTTC. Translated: CASSTGGHLNEQFF.

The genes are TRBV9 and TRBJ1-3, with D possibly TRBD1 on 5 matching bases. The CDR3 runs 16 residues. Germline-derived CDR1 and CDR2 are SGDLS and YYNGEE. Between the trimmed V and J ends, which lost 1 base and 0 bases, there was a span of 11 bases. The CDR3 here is CASSVRRQISGNTIYF. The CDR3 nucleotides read TGTGCCAGCAGCGTACGCCGACAGATCTCTGGAAACACCATATATTTT. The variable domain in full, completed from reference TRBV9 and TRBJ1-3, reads DSGVTQTPKHLITATGQRVTLRCSPRSGDLSVYWYQQSLDQGLQFLIQYYNGEERAKGNILERFSAQQFPDLHSELNLSSLELGDSALYFCASSVRRQISGNTIYFGEGSWLTVV.

The CDR3 coding sequence is TGTGCCAGCAGCTTAGGTCGGAACAATGAGCAGTTCTTC. It encodes CASSLGRNNEQFF. The rearrangement links TRBV7-6 to TRBJ2-1; D is ambiguous. V lost 1 base and J 5 bases, leaving 6 bases between the germline ends. This CDR3 region has 13 residues. Germline CDR1 SGHVS, CDR2 FNYEAQ.

The CDR3 nucleotides read TGTGCCAGCAGCACGCCCCCCCGCGCGGGGGAGACAAGATTCTCCTACAATGAGCAGTTCTTC. It is translated as CASSTPPRAGETRFSYNEQFF. The chain is built from TRBV7-3 and TRBJ2-1, with 7 nucleotides matching TRBD2. The CDR3 is 21 residues long. Trimming at V came to 5 bases and at J to 0 bases, leaving 22 bases not matched to a gene. Looked up from germline, CDR1 is SGHTA and CDR2 is FQGTGA.

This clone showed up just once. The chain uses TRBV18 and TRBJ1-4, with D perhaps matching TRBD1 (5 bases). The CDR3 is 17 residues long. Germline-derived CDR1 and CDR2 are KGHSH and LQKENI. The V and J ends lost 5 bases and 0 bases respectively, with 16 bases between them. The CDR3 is CASSDNRDAATNEKLFF. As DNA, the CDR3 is TGTGCCAGCTCAGATAACCGGGACGCAGCAACTAATGAAAAACTGTTTTTT. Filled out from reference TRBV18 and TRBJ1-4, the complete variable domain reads NAGVMQNPRHLVRRRGQEARLRCSPMKGHSHVYWYRQLPEEGLKFMVYLQKENIIDESGMPKERFSAEFPKEGPSILRIQQVVRGDSAAYFCASSDNRDAATNEKLFFGSGTQLSVL.

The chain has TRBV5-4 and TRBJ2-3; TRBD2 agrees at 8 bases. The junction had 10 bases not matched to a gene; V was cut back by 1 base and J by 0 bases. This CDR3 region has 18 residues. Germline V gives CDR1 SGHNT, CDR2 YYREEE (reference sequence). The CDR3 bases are TGTGCCAGCAGCTTGAGTTTGGGCGGGGGGTACAGCACAGATACGCAGTATTTT. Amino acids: CASSLSLGGGYSTDTQYF.

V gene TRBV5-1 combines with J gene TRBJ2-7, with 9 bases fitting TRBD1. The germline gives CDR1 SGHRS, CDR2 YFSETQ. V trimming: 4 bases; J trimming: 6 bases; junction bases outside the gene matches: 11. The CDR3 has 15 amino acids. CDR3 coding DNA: TGCGCCAGCAGCCGCACAGGGGGCGAAGCGGGCGAGCAGTACTTC. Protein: CASSRTGGEAGEQYF. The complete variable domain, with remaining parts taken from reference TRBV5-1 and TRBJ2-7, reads KAGVTQTPRYLIKTRGQQVTLSCSPISGHRSVSWYQQTPGQGLQFLFEYFSETQRNKGNFPGRFSGRQFSNSRSEMNVSTLELGDSALYLCASSRTGGEAGEQYFGPGTRLTVT.

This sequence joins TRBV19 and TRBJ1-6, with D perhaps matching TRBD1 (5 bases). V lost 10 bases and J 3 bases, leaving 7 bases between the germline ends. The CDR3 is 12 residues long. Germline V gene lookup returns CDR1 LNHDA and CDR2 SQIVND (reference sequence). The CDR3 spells CATGLYNSPLHF. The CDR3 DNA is TGTGCCACAGGGCTCTATAATTCACCCCTCCACTTT.

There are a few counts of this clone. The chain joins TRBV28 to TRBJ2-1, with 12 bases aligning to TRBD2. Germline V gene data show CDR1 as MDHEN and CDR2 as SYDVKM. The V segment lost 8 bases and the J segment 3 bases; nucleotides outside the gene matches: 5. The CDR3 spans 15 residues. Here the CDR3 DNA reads TGTGCCAGCCGACCGGGACTAGCGGGCTACAATGAGCAGTTCTTC. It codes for CASRPGLAGYNEQFF.

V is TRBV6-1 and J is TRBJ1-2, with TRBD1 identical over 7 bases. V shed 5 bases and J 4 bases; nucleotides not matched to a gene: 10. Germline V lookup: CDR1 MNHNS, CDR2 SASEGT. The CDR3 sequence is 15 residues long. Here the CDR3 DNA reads TGTGCCAGCAGTAAGGGGGACAGCACATTCTATGGCTACACCTTC. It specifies CASSKGDSTFYGYTF.

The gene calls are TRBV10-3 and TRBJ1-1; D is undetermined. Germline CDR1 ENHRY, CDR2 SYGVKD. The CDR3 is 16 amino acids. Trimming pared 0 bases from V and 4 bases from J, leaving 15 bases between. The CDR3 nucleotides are TGTGCCATCAGTGAGTCGCTCAGCAGTGGAGTCACTGAAGCTTTCTTT. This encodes CAISESLSSGVTEAFF.

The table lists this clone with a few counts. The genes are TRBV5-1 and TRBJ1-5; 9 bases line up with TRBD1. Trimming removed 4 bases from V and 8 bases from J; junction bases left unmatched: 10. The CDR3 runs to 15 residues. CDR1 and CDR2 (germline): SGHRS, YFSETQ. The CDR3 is CASSAGTGRLEPQHF. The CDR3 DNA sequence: TGCGCCAGCAGCGCAGGGACAGGGAGGCTAGAGCCCCAGCATTTT.